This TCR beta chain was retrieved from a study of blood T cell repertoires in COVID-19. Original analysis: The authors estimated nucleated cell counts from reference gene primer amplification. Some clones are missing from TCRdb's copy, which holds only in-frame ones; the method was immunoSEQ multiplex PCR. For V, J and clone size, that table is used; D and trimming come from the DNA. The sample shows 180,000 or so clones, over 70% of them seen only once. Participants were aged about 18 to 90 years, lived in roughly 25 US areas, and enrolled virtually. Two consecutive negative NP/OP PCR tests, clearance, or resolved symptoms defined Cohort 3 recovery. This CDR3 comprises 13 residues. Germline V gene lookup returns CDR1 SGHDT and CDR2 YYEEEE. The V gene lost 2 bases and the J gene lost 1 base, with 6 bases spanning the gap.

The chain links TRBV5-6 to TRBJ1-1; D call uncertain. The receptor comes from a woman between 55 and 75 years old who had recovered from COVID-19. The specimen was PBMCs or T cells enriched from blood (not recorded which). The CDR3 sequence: CASSFWANTEAFF. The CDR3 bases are TGTGCCAGCAGCTTCTGGGCGAACACTGAAGCTTTCTTT.